The clone carrying this T cell receptor (beta chain) showed up just a few times. The patients had localized lung adenocarcinoma, a non-small cell subtype. The sample originates from a study of CD4 and CD8 cells across lung adenocarcinoma regions. MiXCR was run by TCRdb on the PCR reads, yielding one entry per CDR3 protein. This sample carries under 15,000 distinct CDR3 sequences, over 45% of them seen once, and the ten largest clones take 25% to 30%. This CDR3 region has 15 residues. Germline V gene sequence: CDR1 WNHNN, CDR2 SYGVQD (reference sequence). The receptor was derived from a male donor with lung adenocarcinoma. The CD4 and CD8 labels of this study may be unreliable. The chain links TRBV10-1 to TRBJ2-5; 9 positions agree with TRBD1. The J call is uncertain, as TRBJ2-7 better fits the DNA end. The specimen sequenced was CD8+ T cells from the margin of a lung tumor. CDR3 in DNA: TGCGCCAGCAGTGTAGGGACAGGGACCGGCTACGAGCAGTACTTC. As protein: CASSVGTGTGYEQYF.